The text below deals with one T cell receptor (beta chain). Germline V gene lookup returns CDR1 MNHEY and CDR2 SVGAGI. This CDR3 is built from 13 residues. Trimming shortened V by 8 bases and J by 1 base, and 10 bases separated the two germline ends. TCRdb's copy holds only in-frame clones and misses some; the assay was immunoSEQ multiplex PCR. The sample consists of roughly 320,000 clones, more than 75% of them appearing once. The source of the sample is a study of shared clonotypes between healthy human individuals. The TCR was taken from a man aged 18 to 29 in good health. This chain links TRBV6-5 with TRBJ2-3; D unresolved. The sequenced material came from memory CD8+ T cells sorted from blood. Subset described: CD45RO+ cells pooled with CCR7-negative TemRA cells. CDR3 region: CASLNRGTDTQYF. The CDR3 DNA follows: TGTGCCAGCTTGAATAGGGGCACAGATACGCAGTATTTT.